This TCR beta chain was captured by sequencing in a study of T cells after yellow fever vaccination. General study results and limits: CD4 and CD8 compartments shared a small share of clonotypes, likely from convergent recombination.

The CDR3 runs to 16 residues. The V segment lost 5 bases and the J segment 4 bases; nucleotides outside the gene matches: 7. Germline lookup yields CDR1 SGHTA and CDR2 FQGNSA. Universal primer sites and UMIs were introduced during 5'RACE template-switching synthesis of TCR cDNA. TCRdb fed the 5' RACE reads into MiXCR, producing one record per CDR3 protein. The repertoire consists of 200,000 to 300,000 distinct CDR3 sequences, with 10% to 15% occurring once and the leading ten covering about 0.51%. This clonotype was detected only a few times. The target antigen is unknown. The chain joins TRBV7-2 to TRBJ2-7; TRBD2 matches at 14 bases. This material consisted of CD4+ T cells sorted from PBMCs, taken 45 days after the yellow fever booster vaccination. The TCR originated in a man younger than 40 who received the YFV17D yellow fever vaccine. CDR3 in DNA: TGTGCCAGCAGCCCGGTGGGACTAGCGGGAGCATACGAGCAGTACTTC. It codes for CASSPVGLAGAYEQYF.